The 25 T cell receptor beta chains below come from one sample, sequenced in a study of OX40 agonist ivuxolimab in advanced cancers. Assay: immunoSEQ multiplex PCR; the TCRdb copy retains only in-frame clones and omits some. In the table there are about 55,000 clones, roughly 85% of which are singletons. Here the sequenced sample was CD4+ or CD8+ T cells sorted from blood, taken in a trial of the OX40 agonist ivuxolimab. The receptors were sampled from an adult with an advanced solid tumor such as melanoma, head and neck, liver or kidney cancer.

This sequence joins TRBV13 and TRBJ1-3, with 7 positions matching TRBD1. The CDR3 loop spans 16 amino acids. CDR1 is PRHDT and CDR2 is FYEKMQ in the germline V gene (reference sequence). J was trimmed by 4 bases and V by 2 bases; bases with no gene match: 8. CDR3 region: CASSLQTGSGGNTIYF. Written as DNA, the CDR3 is TGTGCCAGCAGCTTACAGACAGGGAGCGGGGGAAACACCATATATTTT.

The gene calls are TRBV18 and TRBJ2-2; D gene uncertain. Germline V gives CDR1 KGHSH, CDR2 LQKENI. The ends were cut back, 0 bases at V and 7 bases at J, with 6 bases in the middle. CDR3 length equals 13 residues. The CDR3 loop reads CASSPPSSGELFF. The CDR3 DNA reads TGTGCCAGCTCACCACCTTCAAGCGGGGAGCTGTTTTTT.

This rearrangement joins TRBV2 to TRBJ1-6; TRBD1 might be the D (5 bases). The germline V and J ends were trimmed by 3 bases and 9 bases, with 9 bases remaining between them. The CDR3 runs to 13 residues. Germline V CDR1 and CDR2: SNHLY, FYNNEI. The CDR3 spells CASSDAGVSPLHF. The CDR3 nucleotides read TGTGCCAGCAGTGATGCGGGGGTTTCACCCCTCCACTTT.

The CDR3 coding sequence is TGTGCCTGGAGTTCCGGGACAGGGGATGGCTACACCTTC. Translation gives CAWSSGTGDGYTF. The rearrangement links TRBV30 to TRBJ1-2; 10 nucleotides match TRBD1. In germline, CDR1 is GTSNPN, CDR2 SVGIG (reference sequence). Unmatched junction bases numbered 3, after V lost 2 bases and J lost 6 bases. CDR3 length: 13 amino acids.

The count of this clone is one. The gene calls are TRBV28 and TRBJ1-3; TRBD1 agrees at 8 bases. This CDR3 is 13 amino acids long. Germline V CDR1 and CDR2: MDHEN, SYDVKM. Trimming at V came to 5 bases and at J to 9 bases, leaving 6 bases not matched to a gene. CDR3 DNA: TGTGCCAGCAGTCCGGGACAGGTAGTCACCATATATTTT. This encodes CASSPGQVVTIYF.

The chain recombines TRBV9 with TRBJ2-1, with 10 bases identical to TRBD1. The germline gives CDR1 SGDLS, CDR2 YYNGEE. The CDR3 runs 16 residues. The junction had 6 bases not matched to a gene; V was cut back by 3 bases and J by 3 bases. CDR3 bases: TGTGCCAGCAGCGGGCGACAGGGGGCGGACTACAATGAGCAGTTCTTC. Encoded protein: CASSGRQGADYNEQFF.

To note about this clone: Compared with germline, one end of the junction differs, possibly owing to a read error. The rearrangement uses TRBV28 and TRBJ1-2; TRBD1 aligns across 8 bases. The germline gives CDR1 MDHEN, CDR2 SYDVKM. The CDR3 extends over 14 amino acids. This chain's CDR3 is CACSLAGQAYGYTF. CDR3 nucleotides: TGTGCCTGCAGTTTAGCGGGACAGGCGTATGGCTACACCTTC.

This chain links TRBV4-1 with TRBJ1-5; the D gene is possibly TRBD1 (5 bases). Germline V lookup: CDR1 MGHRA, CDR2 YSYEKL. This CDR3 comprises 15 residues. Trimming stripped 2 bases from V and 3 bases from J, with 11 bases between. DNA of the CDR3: TGCGCCAGCAGCCAACAATGGGGACCCAATCAGCCCCAGCATTTT. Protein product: CASSQQWGPNQPQHF.

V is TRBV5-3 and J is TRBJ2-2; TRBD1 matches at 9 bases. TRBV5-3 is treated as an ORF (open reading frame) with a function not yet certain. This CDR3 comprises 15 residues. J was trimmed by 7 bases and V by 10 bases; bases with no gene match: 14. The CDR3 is CALPRDREWNGELFF. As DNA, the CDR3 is TGTGCCCTCCCCCGGGACAGGGAATGGAACGGGGAGCTGTTTTTT.

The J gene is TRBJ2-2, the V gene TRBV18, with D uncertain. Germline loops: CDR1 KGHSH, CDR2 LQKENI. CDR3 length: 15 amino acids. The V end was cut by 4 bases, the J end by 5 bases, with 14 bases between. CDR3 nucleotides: TGTGCCAGCTCACTTTTAGGCAGTCATACCGGGGAGCTGTTTTTT. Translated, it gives CASSLLGSHTGELFF.

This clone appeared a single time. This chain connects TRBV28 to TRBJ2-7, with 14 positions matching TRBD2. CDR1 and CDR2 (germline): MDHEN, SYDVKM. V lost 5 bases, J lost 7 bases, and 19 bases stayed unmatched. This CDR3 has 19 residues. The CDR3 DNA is TGTGCCAGCAGTCCTGCCTCCGCCACCGGACTAGCGGGGGGAATGGAGCAGTACTTC. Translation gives CASSPASATGLAGGMEQYF.

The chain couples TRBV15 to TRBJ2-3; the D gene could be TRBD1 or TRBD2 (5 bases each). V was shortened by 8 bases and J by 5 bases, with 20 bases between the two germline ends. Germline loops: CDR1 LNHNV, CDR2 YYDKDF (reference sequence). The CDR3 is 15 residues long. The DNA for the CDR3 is TGTGCCACCCGGGGTGGGACCAAACGGGGAGATACGCAGTATTTT. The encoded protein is CATRGGTKRGDTQYF.

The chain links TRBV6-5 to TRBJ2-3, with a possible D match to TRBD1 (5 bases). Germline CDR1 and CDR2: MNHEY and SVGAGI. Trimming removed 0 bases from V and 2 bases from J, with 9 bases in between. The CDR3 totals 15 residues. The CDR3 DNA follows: TGTGCCAGCAGTTACTCAGGGGAAATCACAGATACGCAGTATTTT. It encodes CASSYSGEITDTQYF.

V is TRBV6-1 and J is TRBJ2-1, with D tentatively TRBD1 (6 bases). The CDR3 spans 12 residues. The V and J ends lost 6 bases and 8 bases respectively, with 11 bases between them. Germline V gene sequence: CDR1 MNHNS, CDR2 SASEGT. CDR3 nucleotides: TGTGCCAGCAGCTCACAGGGAGATGAGCAGTTCTTC. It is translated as CASSSQGDEQFF.

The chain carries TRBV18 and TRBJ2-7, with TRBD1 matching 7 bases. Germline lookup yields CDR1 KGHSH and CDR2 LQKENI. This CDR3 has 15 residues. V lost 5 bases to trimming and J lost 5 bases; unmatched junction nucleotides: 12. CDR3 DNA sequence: TGTGCCAGCTCATCCAACAGGGGCGGGTTCGACGAGCAGTACTTC. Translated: CASSSNRGGFDEQYF.

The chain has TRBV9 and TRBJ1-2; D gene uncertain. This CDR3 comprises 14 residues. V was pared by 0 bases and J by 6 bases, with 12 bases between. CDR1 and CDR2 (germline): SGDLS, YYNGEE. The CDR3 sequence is CASSVAPVSDGYTF. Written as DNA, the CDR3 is TGTGCCAGCAGCGTAGCTCCGGTGTCGGATGGCTACACCTTC.

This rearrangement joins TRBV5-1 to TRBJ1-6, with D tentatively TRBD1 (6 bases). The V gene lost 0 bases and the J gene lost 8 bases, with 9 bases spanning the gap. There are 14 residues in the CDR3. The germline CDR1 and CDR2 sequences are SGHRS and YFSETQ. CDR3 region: CASSLGDKDSPLHF. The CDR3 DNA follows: TGCGCCAGCAGCTTGGGGGACAAGGATTCACCCCTCCACTTT.

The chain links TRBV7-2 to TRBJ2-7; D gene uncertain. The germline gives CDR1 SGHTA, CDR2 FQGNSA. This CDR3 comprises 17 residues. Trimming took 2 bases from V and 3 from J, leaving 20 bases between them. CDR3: CASSLKAWGIANYEQYF. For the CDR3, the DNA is TGTGCCAGCAGCTTAAAAGCATGGGGAATCGCCAACTACGAGCAGTACTTC.

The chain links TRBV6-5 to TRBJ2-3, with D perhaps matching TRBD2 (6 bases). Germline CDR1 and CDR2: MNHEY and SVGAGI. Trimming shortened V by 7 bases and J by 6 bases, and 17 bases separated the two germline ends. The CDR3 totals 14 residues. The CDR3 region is CASIVGGSQDTQYF. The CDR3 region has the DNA TGTGCCAGCATCGTGGGGGGTTCTCAGGATACGCAGTATTTT.

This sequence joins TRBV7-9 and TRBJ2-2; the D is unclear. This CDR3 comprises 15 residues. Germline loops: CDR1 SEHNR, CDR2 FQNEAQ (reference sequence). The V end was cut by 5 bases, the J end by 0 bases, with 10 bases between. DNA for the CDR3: TGTGCCAGCAGCAACCCTAGAACGAACACCGGGGAGCTGTTTTTT. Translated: CASSNPRTNTGELFF.

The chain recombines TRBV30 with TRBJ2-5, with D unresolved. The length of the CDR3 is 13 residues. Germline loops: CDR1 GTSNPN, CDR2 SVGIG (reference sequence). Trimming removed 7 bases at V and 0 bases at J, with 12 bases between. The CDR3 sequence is CAFPGPDQETQYF. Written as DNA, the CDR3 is TGTGCCTTTCCCGGACCAGACCAAGAGACCCAGTACTTC.

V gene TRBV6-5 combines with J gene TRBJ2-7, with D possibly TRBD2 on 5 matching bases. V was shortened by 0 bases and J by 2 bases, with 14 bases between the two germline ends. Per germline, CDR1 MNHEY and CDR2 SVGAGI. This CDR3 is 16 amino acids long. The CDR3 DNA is TGTGCCAGCAGTTACTCGGCCCGGGGTTCACCCTACGAGCAGTACTTC. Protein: CASSYSARGSPYEQYF.

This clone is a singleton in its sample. CDR3 sequence: CASSMGGSYYGYTF. The CDR3 nucleotides are TGTGCCAGTAGTATGGGGGGCTCGTACTATGGCTACACCTTC. The chain couples TRBV19 to TRBJ1-2; D might be TRBD1 (6 bases). Trimming left V 3 bases short and J 3 bases short, with 11 bases between. Looked up from germline, CDR1 is LNHDA and CDR2 is SQIVND (reference sequence). The CDR3 contains 14 residues. Complete variable domain (other parts from reference TRBV19 and TRBJ1-2): DGGITQSPKYLFRKEGQNVTLSCEQNLNHDAMYWYRQDPGQGLRLIYYSQIVNDFQKGDIAEGYSVSREKKESFPLTVTSAQKNPTAFYLCASSMGGSYYGYTFGSGTRLTVV.

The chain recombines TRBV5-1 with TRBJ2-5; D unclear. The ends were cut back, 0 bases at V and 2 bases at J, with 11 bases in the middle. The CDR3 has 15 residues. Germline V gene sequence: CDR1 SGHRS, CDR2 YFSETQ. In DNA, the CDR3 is TGCGCCAGCAGCTTGGCCCCTGCTTCTCAAGAGACCCAGTACTTC. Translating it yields CASSLAPASQETQYF.

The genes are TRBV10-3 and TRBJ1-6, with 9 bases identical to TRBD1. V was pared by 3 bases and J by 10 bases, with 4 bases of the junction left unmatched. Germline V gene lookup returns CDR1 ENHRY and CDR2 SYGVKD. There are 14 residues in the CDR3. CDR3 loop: CAISDGTGRSPLHF. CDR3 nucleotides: TGTGCCATCAGTGACGGGACAGGGAGGTCACCCCTCCACTTT.